This T cell receptor beta chain is from a study of cytomegalovirus exposure and HLA in healthy donors. Study-wide results and caveats: A list of 150 to 200 TCR beta chains associated with cytomegalovirus was given. After further analysis at a later stage, 16,951 TCR beta sequences were associated with HLA alleles at 0.05 false discovery rate. Cytomegalovirus status, reportedly, was diagnosed with high specificity and sensitivity by the classifier.

Only one count was recorded for this clone. Its antigen remains unknown. PCR used 60 Vbeta primers and 13 Jbeta primers. The method was immunoSEQ multiplex PCR; TCRdb's version includes in-frame clones alone and lacks a portion of them. The table lists tens of thousands of clones, 75% to 85% of them singletons. The length of the CDR3 is 14 residues. The germline CDR1 and CDR2 sequences are SNHLY and FYNNEI. V was pared by 4 bases and J by 15 bases, with 22 bases between. The sample consisted of PBMCs. This chain uses TRBV2 with TRBJ2-1, with D possibly matching TRBD2 (6 bases). This clonotype was obtained from a man between 45 and 60 years old in good health and CMV-seropositive. CDR3 DNA sequence: TGTGCCAGCAGTGTTCAGGAGGGGCGGGCACGTCGGTTCTTC. It encodes CASSVQEGRARRFF.